What follows is one T cell receptor (beta chain) and its context. Germline V lookup: CDR1 SGHTA, CDR2 FQGNSA. The CDR3 has 15 residues. J lost 4 bases, V lost 5 bases, and 10 bases had no gene match. The primer mix had 60 Vbeta and 13 Jbeta primers. Using immunoSEQ multiplex PCR, the repertoire was profiled, and TCRdb retains in-frame clones only, with some absent. The data show some 220,000 clones, with around 89% seen just once and roughly 0.99% held by the top ten. The entry originates in a study of cytomegalovirus exposure and HLA in healthy donors. The TCR was taken from a woman aged 18-30 years in good health and CMV-seronegative. The rearrangement joins TRBV7-2 to TRBJ2-5, with 7 bases identical to TRBD2. Material: PBMCs. The CDR3 DNA reads as TGTGCCAGCAGCACCATAGCGGGCGGTCGAGAGACCCAGTACTTC. Its translation: CASSTIAGGRETQYF.